A single TCR beta chain is shown here with its context. The data derive from a study of blood T cell repertoires in COVID-19. Study-wide background: T cells, B-cell-depleted T cells, or PBMCs provided the cDNA or gDNA that served as material.

TCRdb's copy holds only in-frame clones and misses some; the assay was immunoSEQ multiplex PCR. The table records roughly 38,000 clones, about 86% of them present only once. Trimming at V came to 5 bases and at J to 3 bases, leaving 1 base not matched to a gene. Germline V gives CDR1 MNHEY, CDR2 SVGAGI. This CDR3 is built from 13 residues. Sequenced: peripheral blood. This sequence was found in a man between 70 and 80 years old with acute or convalescent COVID-19. J is TRBJ2-3 and V is TRBV6-5; 8 nucleotides align to TRBD1. In nucleotides, the CDR3 is TGTGCCAGCAGTCACAGGGGGACAGATACGCAGTATTTT. It yields the protein CASSHRGTDTQYF.